These T cell receptor beta chains were read from a single sample in a study of shared clonotypes between healthy human individuals. Libraries were prepared by immunoSEQ multiplex PCR; TCRdb keeps only in-frame clonotypes and omits some of them. In the table there are more than 550,000 clones, over 60% of which are singletons. The sample was memory CD4+ T cells sorted from blood. The receptor set was obtained from a woman in her twenties or thirties in good health. Each CDR3 is given with its conserved first and last residue. Each record gives: D gene, clone size, V gene, J gene, CDR3 protein, CDR3 DNA. The D gene is left open where the match is weak. The listing skips clone size in some rows; elsewhere it reads once, few, many or a size class.

D gene: TRBD2
clone size: -
V gene: TRBV2
J gene: TRBJ2-1
CDR3 protein: CASILAGVGEQFF
CDR3 DNA: TGTGCCAGCATCCTAGCGGGAGTCGGTGAGCAGTTCTTC

D gene: -
clone size: many
V gene: TRBV6-1
J gene: TRBJ2-2
CDR3 protein: CASSEADGSVTGELFF
CDR3 DNA: TGTGCCAGCAGTGAAGCGGACGGGAGTGTCACCGGGGAGCTGTTTTTT

D gene: TRBD1
clone size: -
V gene: TRBV10-3
J gene: TRBJ1-1
CDR3 protein: CAITGTDNTEAFF
CDR3 DNA: TGTGCCATCACCGGGACAGACAACACTGAAGCTTTCTTT

D gene: TRBD1
clone size: once
V gene: TRBV11-2
J gene: TRBJ2-5
CDR3 protein: CASSPGQGDETQYF
CDR3 DNA: TGTGCCAGCTCCCCGGGACAGGGCGATGAGACCCAGTACTTC

D gene: TRBD1
clone size: -
V gene: TRBV4-2
J gene: TRBJ1-5
CDR3 protein: CASSASTGVGDQPQHF
CDR3 DNA: TGTGCCAGCAGCGCCTCGACAGGGGTCGGGGATCAGCCCCAGCATTTT

D gene: -
clone size: -
V gene: TRBV6-1
J gene: TRBJ2-5
CDR3 protein: CASTPDSRAQYF
CDR3 DNA: TGTGCCAGCACCCCTGACAGTAGGGCCCAGTACTTC

D gene: -
clone size: -
V gene: TRBV5-3
J gene: TRBJ2-1
CDR3 protein: CASSRQSEQFF
CDR3 DNA: TGTGCCAGCAGCAGACAGTCTGAGCAGTTCTTC

D gene: TRBD2
clone size: -
V gene: TRBV7-3
J gene: TRBJ2-1
CDR3 protein: CASSLRPSGSYNEQFF
CDR3 DNA: TGTGCCAGCAGCTTACGTCCTAGCGGGAGCTACAATGAGCAGTTCTTC

D gene: -
clone size: few
V gene: TRBV20-1
J gene: TRBJ2-1
CDR3 protein: CSARPTNEQFF
CDR3 DNA: TGCAGTGCTAGACCGACCAATGAGCAGTTCTTC

D gene: TRBD1
clone size: -
V gene: TRBV28
J gene: TRBJ2-6
CDR3 protein: CASSLDRDRFSGANVLTF
CDR3 DNA: TGTGCCAGCAGTTTAGACAGGGACCGATTCTCTGGGGCCAACGTCCTGACTTTC

D gene: -
clone size: -
V gene: TRBV6-5
J gene: TRBJ2-1
CDR3 protein: CASSYSRGEQFF
CDR3 DNA: TGTGCCAGCAGTTACTCGCGAGGTGAGCAGTTCTTC

D gene: -
clone size: -
V gene: TRBV7-9
J gene: TRBJ2-1
CDR3 protein: CASSWAGLYNEQFF
CDR3 DNA: TGTGCCAGCAGCTGGGCGGGACTCTACAATGAGCAGTTCTTC

D gene: TRBD1
clone size: -
V gene: TRBV28
J gene: TRBJ1-2
CDR3 protein: CASSPVTGGNYGYTF
CDR3 DNA: TGTGCCAGCAGTCCGGTGACAGGGGGTAACTATGGCTACACCTTC

D gene: TRBD1
clone size: -
V gene: TRBV2
J gene: TRBJ2-7
CDR3 protein: CASSYGQASTYEQYF
CDR3 DNA: TGTGCCAGCAGCTACGGACAGGCGTCTACCTACGAGCAGTACTTC

D gene: TRBD1
clone size: -
V gene: TRBV19
J gene: TRBJ1-1
CDR3 protein: CASSTGGPFTEAFF
CDR3 DNA: TGTGCCAGTAGTACAGGGGGCCCCTTCACTGAAGCTTTCTTT

D gene: TRBD1
clone size: -
V gene: TRBV27
J gene: TRBJ2-2
CDR3 protein: CASSKDRVNTGELFF
CDR3 DNA: TGTGCCAGCAGCAAGGACAGGGTAAACACCGGGGAGCTGTTTTTT

D gene: -
clone size: -
V gene: TRBV15
J gene: TRBJ2-2
CDR3 protein: CATTPGGLHTGELFF
CDR3 DNA: TGTGCCACCACCCCTGGGGGGCTTCACACCGGGGAGCTGTTTTTT

D gene: -
clone size: once
V gene: TRBV5-1
J gene: TRBJ2-6
CDR3 protein: CASSPGGSGANVLTF
CDR3 DNA: TGCGCCAGCAGCCCCGGGGGATCTGGGGCCAACGTCCTGACTTTC

D gene: -
clone size: -
V gene: TRBV12-5
J gene: TRBJ2-1
CDR3 protein: CASGFGHRNEQFF
CDR3 DNA: TGTGCTAGTGGTTTCGGTCACAGGAATGAGCAGTTCTTC

D gene: -
clone size: -
V gene: TRBV23-1
J gene: TRBJ1-3
CDR3 protein: CASSPWSEISSGNTIYF
CDR3 DNA: TGCGCCAGCAGTCCCTGGAGTGAAATCAGCTCTGGAAACACCATATATTTT

D gene: TRBD2
clone size: few
V gene: TRBV7-8
J gene: TRBJ2-3
CDR3 protein: CASSLREGLADTDTQYF
CDR3 DNA: TGTGCCAGCAGCCTAAGGGAGGGACTAGCGGACACAGATACGCAGTATTTT

D gene: TRBD1
clone size: once
V gene: TRBV5-1
J gene: TRBJ1-4
CDR3 protein: CASSLTGGSNEKLFF
CDR3 DNA: TGCGCCAGCAGCCTGACAGGGGGCAGTAATGAAAAACTGTTTTTT

D gene: -
clone size: many
V gene: TRBV5-6
J gene: TRBJ2-1
CDR3 protein: CASSLWLLRKNNEQFF
CDR3 DNA: TGTGCCAGCAGCTTGTGGCTTCTCCGGAAGAACAATGAGCAGTTCTTC

D gene: -
clone size: -
V gene: TRBV6-4
J gene: TRBJ2-3
CDR3 protein: CASSARGGDTQYF
CDR3 DNA: TGTGCCAGCAGTGCTAGGGGAGGAGATACGCAGTATTTT

D gene: -
clone size: -
V gene: TRBV18
J gene: TRBJ2-1
CDR3 protein: CASSPSVGEQFF
CDR3 DNA: TGTGCCAGCTCACCTAGTGTGGGTGAGCAGTTCTTC

D gene: -
clone size: -
V gene: TRBV2
J gene: TRBJ2-1
CDR3 protein: CASSDPFGGKTRSSYNEQFF
CDR3 DNA: TGTGCCAGCAGTGACCCTTTCGGGGGAAAAACCCGGAGCTCCTACAATGAGCAGTTCTTC

D gene: TRBD2
clone size: -
V gene: TRBV18
J gene: TRBJ2-7
CDR3 protein: CASSLSGTSSYEQYF
CDR3 DNA: TGTGCCAGCTCACTTAGCGGGACCAGCTCCTACGAGCAGTACTTC

D gene: -
clone size: -
V gene: TRBV11-2
J gene: TRBJ2-7
CDR3 protein: CASSLEGVEQYF
CDR3 DNA: TGTGCCAGCAGCTTAGAGGGGGTCGAGCAGTACTTC

D gene: TRBD1
clone size: -
V gene: TRBV5-6
J gene: TRBJ1-2
CDR3 protein: CASSLPGQGAVNYGYTF
CDR3 DNA: TGTGCCAGCAGCTTACCGGGACAGGGGGCGGTTAACTATGGCTACACCTTC

D gene: -
clone size: -
V gene: TRBV7-2
J gene: TRBJ2-1
CDR3 protein: CASSPQRVVGYEQFF
CDR3 DNA: TGTGCCAGCAGCCCACAGCGGGTAGTTGGCTATGAGCAGTTCTTC

D gene: -
clone size: -
V gene: TRBV7-6
J gene: TRBJ2-3
CDR3 protein: CASSLEVGSRSTDTQYF
CDR3 DNA: TGTGCCAGCAGCTTAGAAGTCGGTAGCAGAAGCACAGATACGCAGTATTTT

D gene: TRBD1
clone size: -
V gene: TRBV27
J gene: TRBJ2-1
CDR3 protein: CASTQNPRTGSYNEQFF
CDR3 DNA: TGTGCCAGCACCCAAAACCCCAGGACAGGGTCCTACAATGAGCAGTTCTTC

D gene: -
clone size: -
V gene: TRBV11-3
J gene: TRBJ2-5
CDR3 protein: CASSAGSRGETQYF
CDR3 DNA: TGTGCCAGCAGCGCTGGGTCGAGGGGGGAGACCCAGTACTTC

D gene: TRBD1
clone size: -
V gene: TRBV10-3
J gene: TRBJ1-4
CDR3 protein: CATGTGGREKLFF
CDR3 DNA: TGTGCCACCGGGACAGGGGGCCGTGAAAAACTGTTTTTT

D gene: TRBD1
clone size: few
V gene: TRBV30
J gene: TRBJ2-7
CDR3 protein: CAWRPGTEPYEQYF
CDR3 DNA: TGTGCCTGGAGGCCCGGGACAGAGCCCTACGAGCAGTACTTC

D gene: -
clone size: few
V gene: TRBV7-2
J gene: TRBJ1-1
CDR3 protein: CASSQQGSALNTEAFF
CDR3 DNA: TGTGCCAGCAGTCAACAGGGAAGCGCATTGAACACTGAAGCTTTCTTT

D gene: TRBD1
clone size: -
V gene: TRBV14
J gene: TRBJ2-3
CDR3 protein: CASSVGTAYTDTQYF
CDR3 DNA: TGTGCCAGCAGCGTAGGGACAGCTTACACAGATACGCAGTATTTT

D gene: -
clone size: -
V gene: TRBV7-2
J gene: TRBJ2-5
CDR3 protein: CASSLAQGLKTQYF
CDR3 DNA: TGTGCCAGCAGCTTAGCCCAGGGGTTGAAGACCCAGTACTTC

D gene: -
clone size: few
V gene: TRBV11-2
J gene: TRBJ1-3
CDR3 protein: CASSLRAISGNTIYF
CDR3 DNA: TGTGCCAGCAGCTTAAGGGCGATCTCTGGAAACACCATATATTTT

D gene: -
clone size: once
V gene: TRBV7-2
J gene: TRBJ2-3
CDR3 protein: CASSLVVLVTDTQYF
CDR3 DNA: TGTGCCAGCAGCTTAGTCGTGTTAGTTACAGATACGCAGTATTTT

D gene: -
clone size: once
V gene: TRBV7-3
J gene: TRBJ1-1
CDR3 protein: CASSQQGSTEAFF
CDR3 DNA: TGTGCCAGCAGCCAACAGGGTAGCACTGAAGCTTTCTTT

D gene: TRBD1
clone size: -
V gene: TRBV6-1
J gene: TRBJ1-4
CDR3 protein: CASSETGTANEKLFF
CDR3 DNA: TGTGCCAGCAGTGAAACCGGGACAGCGAATGAAAAACTGTTTTTT

D gene: -
clone size: once
V gene: TRBV4-2
J gene: TRBJ2-1
CDR3 protein: CASSQGSGGPAYNEQFF
CDR3 DNA: TGTGCCAGCAGCCAAGGGTCTGGAGGGCCCGCCTACAATGAGCAGTTCTTC

D gene: -
clone size: -
V gene: TRBV6-1
J gene: TRBJ1-5
CDR3 protein: CASSEGRGQLNQPQHF
CDR3 DNA: TGTGCCAGCAGTGAAGGAAGGGGCCAGCTCAATCAGCCCCAGCATTTT

D gene: TRBD1
clone size: -
V gene: TRBV2
J gene: TRBJ1-4
CDR3 protein: CASSVTGGDEKLFF
CDR3 DNA: TGTGCCAGCAGTGTTACAGGGGGAGATGAAAAACTGTTTTTT

D gene: -
clone size: -
V gene: TRBV19
J gene: TRBJ1-5
CDR3 protein: CASSIRRLMPQHF
CDR3 DNA: TGTGCCAGTAGTATTAGGAGGTTGATGCCCCAGCATTTT